Each of the 29 T cell receptor beta chains below was sequenced from the same sample in a study of T cell responses to AZD1222 COVID-19 vaccine. Profiling relied on immunoSEQ multiplex PCR, and the TCRdb table lists in-frame clones only, not all of them. The data show about 83,000 clones, roughly 83% seen once. The sample was peripheral blood, taken on day 0 of AZD1222 vaccination. Source of these receptors: an adult in good health.

The rearrangement uses TRBV6-2 or TRBV6-3 and TRBJ2-7; no firm D call. The CDR3 runs to 12 residues. Trimming took off 2 bases at V and 5 bases at J, with 7 bases between the two ends. The germline gives CDR1 MNHEY, CDR2 SVGEGT. The CDR3 spells CASSYRRDEQYF. The CDR3 nucleotides are TGTGCCAGCAGTTACAGGAGAGACGAGCAGTACTTC.

This chain links TRBV6-2 or TRBV6-3 with TRBJ1-5; D uncertain. The CDR3 consists of 13 residues. Trimming pared 2 bases from V and 0 bases from J, leaving 2 bases between. Per the germline V gene, CDR1 is MNHEY and CDR2 is SVGEGT. The DNA of the CDR3 is TGTGCCAGCAGTTACGTTAGCAATCAGCCCCAGCATTTT. It is translated as CASSYVSNQPQHF.

This rearrangement joins TRBV6-6 to TRBJ1-2, with 10 nucleotides matching TRBD1. V lost 6 bases to trimming and J lost 7 bases; unmatched junction nucleotides: 11. CDR1 MNHNY and CDR2 SVGAGI come from the germline V gene (reference sequence). The CDR3 is made up of 15 amino acids. The CDR3 DNA follows: TGTGCCAGCAGCCAAAGGGGACAGGGGATTTCTGGCTACACCTTC. It yields the protein CASSQRGQGISGYTF.

This clone was counted a single time. This chain's CDR3 is CATSDSGTSGSIEQFF. The CDR3 DNA sequence: TGTGCCACCAGTGATTCCGGGACTAGCGGGAGTATTGAGCAGTTCTTC. The V and J genes are TRBV24-1 and TRBJ2-1; TRBD2 matches 14 bases. This CDR3 contains 16 residues. Germline V gene data show CDR1 as KGHDR and CDR2 as SFDVKD. With 2 bases clipped from V and 9 bases from J, the junction kept 5 bases outside the gene matches.

The DNA for the CDR3 is TGTGCCAGCAGCCCGGGACTAGCGGGGGGTTGGGGAGATACGCAGTATTTT. It specifies CASSPGLAGGWGDTQYF. This chain links TRBV28 with TRBJ2-3; 15 bases match TRBD2. V gave up 6 bases and J gave up 5 bases; unmatched junction bases: 9. The germline V gene encodes CDR1 MDHEN and CDR2 SYDVKM. CDR3 length: 17 amino acids. Using reference TRBV28 and TRBJ2-3 for the parts outside the CDR3, the full variable domain is DVKVTQSSRYLVKRTGEKVFLECVQDMDHENMFWYRQDPGLGLRLIYFSYDVKMKEKGDIPEGYSVSREKKERFSLILESASTNQTSMYLCASSPGLAGGWGDTQYFGPGTRLTVL.

This clone is a singleton in its sample. DNA of the CDR3: TGTGCCAGCAGCAAAGTTGAAGGCAGGAGCTCCTATAATTCACCCCTCCACTTT. Translating it yields CASSKVEGRSSYNSPLHF. The rearrangement joins TRBV21-1 to TRBJ1-6. TRBV21-1 is marked as a pseudogene. The CDR3 has 18 amino acids.

J is TRBJ2-1 and V is TRBV10-2; 7 nucleotides agree with TRBD2. This CDR3 contains 16 residues. Germline loops: CDR1 WSHSY, CDR2 SAAADI. V lost 3 bases, J lost 2 bases, and 7 bases stayed unmatched. CDR3 loop: CASSDPAGAPYNEQFF. CDR3 in DNA: TGCGCCAGCAGTGACCCGGCGGGAGCACCCTACAATGAGCAGTTCTTC.

Written as DNA, the CDR3 is TGTGCCAGCAGCCAAGTTCGCCTTGAAGAAAAACTGTTTTTT. This translates into CASSQVRLEEKLFF. The V call is TRBV3-1 (or the pseudogene TRBV3-2), the J call TRBJ1-4; D is undetermined. The germline V and J ends were trimmed by 1 base and 8 bases, with 11 bases remaining between them. The CDR3 has 14 amino acids. CDR1 and CDR2 from the germline V gene are LGHDT and YNNKEL (reference sequence).

The DNA for the CDR3 is TGTGCCAGCAGCTTAGCGGGCGGGAGTTCCTATAATTCACCCCTCCACTTT. Its protein is CASSLAGGSSYNSPLHF. The V gene is TRBV7-8, the J gene TRBJ1-6; D unclear. The CDR3 runs 17 residues. The V gene's germline CDR1 is SGHVS and CDR2 FQNEAQ. The germline V and J ends were trimmed by 0 bases and 1 base, with 10 bases remaining between them. The complete variable domain, with remaining parts taken from reference TRBV7-8 and TRBJ1-6, reads GAGVSQSPRYKVAKRGQDVALRCDPISGHVSLFWYQQALGQGPEFLTYFQNEAQLDKSGLPSDRFFAERPEGSVSTLKIQRTQQEDSAVYLCASSLAGGSSYNSPLHFGNGTRLTVT.

V and J are TRBV28 and TRBJ2-6; 10 nucleotides line up with TRBD1. J gave up 0 bases and V 4 bases, and 3 bases lay outside the gene matches. This CDR3 spans 17 amino acids. The V gene's germline CDR1 is MDHEN and CDR2 SYDVKM. The CDR3 region is CASSWDRGSSGANVLTF. DNA of the CDR3: TGTGCCAGCAGTTGGGACAGGGGTAGCTCTGGGGCCAACGTCCTGACTTTC.

The gene calls are TRBV7-9 and TRBJ1-2, with unresolved D. The CDR3 spans 13 residues. V lost 5 bases to trimming and J lost 2 bases, with 9 bases between them. Germline V gives CDR1 SEHNR, CDR2 FQNEAQ (reference sequence). The CDR3 sequence is CASSTPTNYGYTF. CDR3 in DNA: TGTGCCAGCAGCACCCCGACGAACTATGGCTACACCTTC.

J is TRBJ2-7 and V is TRBV28, with D possibly TRBD1 on 5 matching bases. Germline V gene sequence: CDR1 MDHEN, CDR2 SYDVKM. The CDR3 runs to 15 residues. Trimming shortened V by 5 bases and J by 4 bases, and 18 bases separated the two germline ends. The chain's CDR3 is CASSHTGNLRYEQYF. The CDR3, as DNA: TGTGCCAGCAGTCACACAGGTAATCTTCGGTACGAGCAGTACTTC. Full variable domain (rest looked up from reference TRBV28 and TRBJ2-7): DVKVTQSSRYLVKRTGEKVFLECVQDMDHENMFWYRQDPGLGLRLIYFSYDVKMKEKGDIPEGYSVSREKKERFSLILESASTNQTSMYLCASSHTGNLRYEQYFGPGTRLTVT.

V and J are TRBV7-9 and TRBJ2-3, with 9 bases that match TRBD2. The V gene end was trimmed by 2 bases and the J gene end by 3 bases; junction bases not matched to a gene: 6. There are 16 residues in the CDR3. Germline CDR1 reads SEHNR; CDR2 reads FQNEAQ (reference sequence). The chain's CDR3 is CASSLLPSGRTDTQYF. CDR3 nucleotides: TGTGCCAGCAGCTTATTGCCCAGCGGGAGGACAGATACGCAGTATTTT.

The CDR3 DNA reads as TGTGCCAGCAGCGTAGATGGGGTATATGAGCAGTTCTTC. Translation gives CASSVDGVYEQFF. The chain carries TRBV9 and TRBJ2-1; D is unclear. CDR3 length: 13 residues. Trimming pared 0 bases from V and 8 bases from J, leaving 9 bases between. The germline V gene has CDR1 SGDLS and CDR2 YYNGEE. The full variable domain, its missing parts supplied by reference TRBV9 and TRBJ2-1, is DSGVTQTPKHLITATGQRVTLRCSPRSGDLSVYWYQQSLDQGLQFLIQYYNGEERAKGNILERFSAQQFPDLHSELNLSSLELGDSALYFCASSVDGVYEQFFGPGTRLTVL.

The chain has TRBV18 and TRBJ2-6; D ambiguous. The germline gives CDR1 KGHSH, CDR2 LQKENI. CDR3 size: 16 residues. V was pared by 1 base and J by 0 bases, with 7 bases between. The CDR3 spells CASSPRTDSGANVLTF. Written as DNA, the CDR3 is TGTGCCAGCTCACCACGTACAGACTCTGGGGCCAACGTCCTGACTTTC.

CDR3 residues: CASSLDGRGSSGNTIYF. CDR3 DNA: TGCGCCAGCAGCTTGGACGGCAGGGGAAGCTCTGGAAACACCATATATTTT. The V call is TRBV5-1, the J call TRBJ1-3, with D possibly being TRBD1 (6 bases). The CDR3 runs 17 residues. Per germline, CDR1 SGHRS and CDR2 YFSETQ. Trimming cost V 0 bases and J 0 bases, with 13 bases left between them.

The chain employs TRBV28 and TRBJ1-6, with a possible D match to TRBD1 (5 bases). The CDR3 totals 14 residues. Trimming took off 7 bases at V and 2 bases at J, with 9 bases between the two ends. Germline values: CDR1 MDHEN, CDR2 SYDVKM. CDR3 sequence: CASIPTAYNSPLHF. For the CDR3, the DNA is TGTGCCAGCATCCCGACAGCCTATAATTCACCCCTCCACTTT.

This chain uses TRBV15 with TRBJ2-7, with a possible D match to TRBD1 (6 bases). The CDR3 consists of 14 residues. Trimming stripped 7 bases from V and 2 bases from J, with 15 bases between. Germline V lookup: CDR1 LNHNV, CDR2 YYDKDF (reference sequence). CDR3 protein: CATKSEQGTYEQYF. CDR3 bases: TGTGCCACCAAGAGTGAACAGGGCACCTACGAGCAGTACTTC.

The V and J genes are TRBV5-4 and TRBJ2-1; 12 nucleotides agree with TRBD2. This CDR3 has 16 residues. Germline-derived CDR1 and CDR2 are SGHNT and YYREEE (reference sequence). J was trimmed by 7 bases and V by 0 bases; bases with no gene match: 5. This CDR3 reads CASSLGLAGGSNEQFF. In DNA form, the CDR3 reads TGTGCCAGCAGCTTGGGCCTAGCGGGAGGGTCAAATGAGCAGTTCTTC.

This chain links TRBV5-1 with TRBJ1-4; 8 bases map to TRBD1. This CDR3 contains 15 residues. CDR1 is SGHRS, CDR2 YFSETQ, per germline. V gave up 6 bases and J gave up 5 bases; unmatched junction bases: 9. The CDR3 loop is CASKPTGAINEKLFF. The DNA of the CDR3 is TGCGCCAGCAAACCGACAGGGGCCATAAATGAAAAACTGTTTTTT.

The gene calls are TRBV4-3 and TRBJ2-1; D gene ambiguous. V lost 0 bases and J lost 9, with 15 bases in between. This CDR3 has 15 amino acids. Germline lookup yields CDR1 LGHNA and CDR2 YSLEER. CDR3 bases: TGCGCCAGCAGCCAAGACAGGCTGGATGGCGCTGAGCAGTTCTTC. Its translation is CASSQDRLDGAEQFF.

This clone was detected once. The CDR3 spells CASSLGPGLGYGYTF. The DNA of the CDR3 is TGTGCCAGCAGCTTAGGGCCCGGTCTGGGCTATGGCTACACCTTC. The J gene is TRBJ1-2, the V gene TRBV7-3; D is undetermined. V was clipped by 2 bases and J by 4 bases, with 14 bases between them. The CDR3 sequence is 15 residues long. The germline V gene has CDR1 SGHTA and CDR2 FQGTGA.

DNA for the CDR3: TGTGCCAGCTTTCCCCCGTCCCATGGCTACACCTTC. Protein sequence: CASFPPSHGYTF. This chain links TRBV21-1 with TRBJ1-2. TRBV21-1 is designated a pseudogene. This CDR3 spans 12 amino acids.

This chain links TRBV27 with TRBJ2-5, with 9 bases that match TRBD2. The CDR3 is 13 residues long. Germline V lookup: CDR1 MNHEY, CDR2 SMNVEV (reference sequence). The J segment lost 7 bases and the V segment lost 6 bases, leaving 6 bases of the junction unmatched. Written as DNA, the CDR3 is TGTGCCAGCAGCCCTAGCGGGATTGGGACCCAGTACTTC. Protein sequence: CASSPSGIGTQYF.

DNA of the CDR3: TGTGCCAGCAGCTCTACTGTTAACTATGGCTACACCTTC. Amino acid sequence: CASSSTVNYGYTF. V gene TRBV12-3 or TRBV12-4 combines with J gene TRBJ1-2, with D unresolved. The V end was cut by 6 bases, the J end by 1 base, with 9 bases between. The CDR3 extends over 13 amino acids.

J is TRBJ2-2 and V is TRBV3-1 (or the pseudogene TRBV3-2); tentatively, D is TRBD1 or TRBD2 (5 bases each). Germline CDR1 is LGHDT and CDR2 is YNNKEL (reference sequence). The CDR3 extends over 14 amino acids. Between the trimmed V and J ends, which lost 6 bases and 4 bases, there was a span of 12 bases. CDR3 amino acids: CASSENGGTGELFF. The DNA for the CDR3 is TGTGCCAGCAGTGAAAATGGGGGCACCGGGGAGCTGTTTTTT.

The chain couples TRBV18 to TRBJ2-7; 9 positions match TRBD1. The junction had 5 bases not matched to a gene; V was cut back by 6 bases and J by 2 bases. Germline CDR1 and CDR2: KGHSH and LQKENI. The CDR3 length is 14 residues. CDR3 loop: CASSRDRETYEQYF. For the CDR3, the DNA is TGTGCCAGCTCTAGGGACAGGGAAACCTACGAGCAGTACTTC.

The rearrangement uses TRBV5-1 and TRBJ1-1; D is possibly TRBD1 (5 bases). CDR1 is SGHRS and CDR2 is YFSETQ in the germline V gene. Trimming stripped 6 bases from V and 1 base from J, with 25 bases between. The CDR3 consists of 18 residues. The CDR3 sequence is CASTYRVGDGPGNTEAFF. The CDR3 region has the DNA TGCGCCAGCACCTACCGGGTGGGGGACGGCCCTGGGAACACTGAAGCTTTCTTT.

The rearrangement joins TRBV7-9 to TRBJ1-1; D not resolved. The ends were cut back, 1 base at V and 10 bases at J, with 10 bases in the middle. The CDR3 has 12 residues. CDR1 is SEHNR and CDR2 is FQNEAQ in the germline V gene (reference sequence). The CDR3 region is CASSLVPSGAFF. CDR3 DNA sequence: TGTGCCAGCAGCTTAGTCCCCAGTGGAGCTTTCTTT.